There are a few counts of the clone carrying this T cell receptor (beta chain). The data were taken from a study of blood T cell repertoires in COVID-19. Turning to the study itself: Acute and convalescent COVID-19 specimens originated in the United States, Italy and Spain. Sample material is recorded as cDNA or gDNA derived from T cells, B-cell-depleted T cells, or PBMCs.

Patients in Seattle were enrolled during active infection, then followed longitudinally. Authors' processing steps: Amplification with reference gene primers provided the estimates of nucleated cell counts. Method: immunoSEQ multiplex PCR; TCRdb's copy keeps in-frame clones and lacks some. V, J and clone size derive from that table, while D and trimming were established from the DNA sequence. The profile shows about 50,000 clones, about 81% of them singletons. This CDR3 has 12 residues. Germline CDR1 WNHNN, CDR2 SYGVQD (reference sequence). V shed 8 bases and J shed 1 base, with 5 bases lying between them.

This receptor was identified in a woman at least 80 years old with COVID-19, enrolled during active disease. The V and J genes are TRBV10-1 and TRBJ2-2; D not certain. What was sequenced was peripheral blood. CDR3 protein: CASSGNTGELFF. The DNA of the CDR3 is TGCGCCAGCTCAGGGAACACCGGGGAGCTGTTTTTT.